The sequence of this T cell receptor (beta chain) was determined in a study of T cells after posttransplantation cyclophosphamide. Study observations and caveats: Blood and skin or GI T cell repertoires showed limited TRB overlap. Recipient CMV seropositivity and CMV reactivation strongly tracked TRB clonality. Later blood repertoires were often dominated by clones from the donor CD8+ memory compartment.

Treatment was busulfan-fludarabine conditioning, a marrow graft, and cyclophosphamide on days +3 and +4. Data came from immunoSEQ multiplex PCR; TCRdb stores just in-frame clones and leaves some out. The sample includes fewer than 12,000 clones, roughly 86% of them seen just once. This clone has only a few counts. The antigen is undetermined. The sequence came from a male patient between 25 and 40 years old who received an allogeneic stem cell transplant from a related donor, was CMV-positive, and had acute GVHD only. Among the T cells, some may be from the graft donor. This specimen was CD4+ T cells sorted from PBMCs, taken after allogeneic stem cell transplant with posttransplant cyclophosphamide.

CDR3: CASSGTSGGEQYF. CDR3 DNA: TGTGCCAGCAGCGGGACTAGCGGTGGCGAGCAGTACTTC. This sequence joins TRBV7-2 and TRBJ2-7; 11 nucleotides agree with TRBD2. Germline-derived CDR1 and CDR2 are SGHTA and FQGNSA. The CDR3 runs to 13 residues. V was pared by 5 bases and J by 6 bases, with 3 bases of the junction left unmatched.